Presented here are 27 T cell receptor beta chains from one specimen sequenced in a study of cytomegalovirus exposure and HLA in healthy donors. Generated by immunoSEQ multiplex PCR, the TCRdb table keeps only in-frame clones and is missing some. There are some 140,000 clones in the sample; approximately 84% occur only once, and about 32% lies in the top ten. Sequencing was performed on PBMCs. The receptors stem from a man aged 25 to 40 in good health and CMV-seropositive.

V gene TRBV6-5 combines with J gene TRBJ1-4, with D possibly being TRBD1 (5 bases). The CDR3 loop spans 13 amino acids. CDR1 is MNHEY, CDR2 SVGAGI, per germline. Trimming removed 6 bases from V and 0 bases from J, with 5 bases in between. The CDR3 DNA sequence: TGTGCCAGCAGGACAGCAACTAATGAAAAACTGTTTTTT. Protein product: CASRTATNEKLFF.

The chain employs TRBV5-8 and TRBJ2-3; D possibly corresponds to TRBD1 (5 bases). Trimming took off 2 bases at V and 4 bases at J, with 14 bases between the two ends. CDR3 length: 15 residues. Looked up from germline, CDR1 is SGHTS and CDR2 is YDEGEE. The CDR3 DNA sequence: TGTGCCAGCAGCTTACAAGCTGGGGCGGCAGATACGCAGTATTTT. As protein: CASSLQAGAADTQYF.

This chain uses TRBV5-4 with TRBJ2-1, with 7 positions matching TRBD2. This CDR3 contains 15 residues. Germline CDR1 and CDR2: SGHNT and YYREEE (reference sequence). The J segment lost 3 bases and the V segment lost 4 bases, leaving 7 bases of the junction unmatched. Written as DNA, the CDR3 is TGTGCCAGCAGCCTTCAGCGGGGTCTCTACAATGAGCAGTTCTTC. It specifies CASSLQRGLYNEQFF.

The J gene is TRBJ1-5, the V gene TRBV16, with a tentative D call TRBD1 (5 bases). Germline V gene lookup returns CDR1 KGHSY and CDR2 FQNENV. The CDR3 has 15 residues. The ends were cut back, 7 bases at V and 6 bases at J, with 19 bases in the middle. The CDR3 bases are TGTGCCAGCACCACCCCGGAGGGGCTGGTTCAGCCCCAGCATTTT. Its protein product is CASTTPEGLVQPQHF.

The CDR3 nucleotides are TGTGCCAGCAGGGGGGGACTGTCTTTCAGAAACACCATATATTTT. Amino acids: CASRGGLSFRNTIYF. V is TRBV5-8 and J is TRBJ1-3; a possible D gene is TRBD1 (5 bases). V lost 5 bases to trimming and J lost 5 bases, with 17 bases between them. The CDR3 runs to 15 residues. CDR1 is SGHTS and CDR2 is YDEGEE in the germline V gene.

This clone was counted a few times. V is TRBV30 and J is TRBJ2-1; no clear D gene. Looked up from germline, CDR1 is GTSNPN and CDR2 is SVGIG (reference sequence). The CDR3 sequence is 16 residues long. The germline V and J ends were trimmed by 0 bases and 0 bases, with 12 bases remaining between them. The CDR3 DNA reads TGTGCCTGGAGTGTAACAGTACTTAGCTCCTACAATGAGCAGTTCTTC. Its protein is CAWSVTVLSSYNEQFF. The full variable domain, its missing parts supplied by reference TRBV30 and TRBJ2-1, is SQTIHQWPATLVQPVGSPLSLECTVEGTSNPNLYWYRQAAGRGLQLLFYSVGIGQISSEVPQNLSASRPQDRQFILSSKKLLLSDSGFYLCAWSVTVLSSYNEQFFGPGTRLTVL.

This clone occurred once. The J gene is TRBJ2-5, the V gene TRBV7-9; the D gene is possibly TRBD1 (5 bases). The V end lost 5 bases, the J end lost 5 bases, and 9 bases lay between the germline ends. From germline, CDR1 is SEHNR and CDR2 FQNEAQ (reference sequence). The CDR3 extends over 12 amino acids. DNA for the CDR3: TGTGCCAGCAGCCTGGCAGGGGAGACCCAGTACTTC. It specifies CASSLAGETQYF.

The CDR3 coding sequence is TGTGCCTCGCTAAGGGGCAGGAGGAACACCGGGGAGCTGTTTTTT. It codes for CASLRGRRNTGELFF. V usage is TRBV30 and J usage is TRBJ2-2; maybe TRBD1 (5 bases). Germline V gene lookup returns CDR1 GTSNPN and CDR2 SVGIG (reference sequence). V was pared by 7 bases and J by 1 base, with 16 bases between. The CDR3 runs 15 residues.

The chain has TRBV6-7 and TRBJ2-2; TRBD2 might be the D (7 bases). TRBV6-7 qualifies as an ORF whose function is uncertain. This CDR3 comprises 14 residues. V shed 8 bases and J shed 13 bases, with 23 bases lying between them. CDR3 protein: CASAKGGGPPRLFF. CDR3 sequence (DNA): TGTGCCAGCGCCAAGGGGGGGGGACCGCCAAGGCTGTTTTTT.

The gene calls are TRBV5-1 and TRBJ1-1; the D gene is possibly TRBD1 (6 bases). The V gene's germline CDR1 is SGHRS and CDR2 YFSETQ. The CDR3 runs to 14 residues. Trimming cost V 0 bases and J 11 bases, with 17 bases left between them. The CDR3 coding sequence is TGCGCCAGCAGCTTGGAGCGGGGGGCAGGAGGGGCTTTCTTT. This gives the protein CASSLERGAGGAFF.

This clone was counted a single time. The chain has TRBV9 and TRBJ2-5; 7 nucleotides match TRBD2. This CDR3 contains 15 residues. With V trimmed by 4 bases and J by 1 base, 7 bases remained unmatched. Germline loops: CDR1 SGDLS, CDR2 YYNGEE. Here the CDR3 DNA reads TGTGCCAGCAGCCCTTTCGCTAGCGGCCAAGAGACCCAGTACTTC. Protein sequence: CASSPFASGQETQYF.

This clone was recorded a few times. Other DNA variants within this sample encode the same CDR3. V usage is TRBV7-2 and J usage is TRBJ2-7; D may be TRBD1 (6 bases). V lost 1 base and J 1 base, leaving 8 bases between the germline ends. CDR3 length: 14 amino acids. Germline-derived CDR1 and CDR2 are SGHTA and FQGNSA. CDR3 sequence reads: CASSLGRGSYEQYF. The CDR3 bases are TGTGCCAGCAGCTTAGGTAGGGGGTCCTACGAGCAGTACTTC.

This sequence joins TRBV2 and TRBJ1-1, with a possible D match to TRBD1 (5 bases). V was trimmed by 1 base and J by 0 bases, leaving 9 bases between them. This CDR3 contains 15 residues. Looked up from germline, CDR1 is SNHLY and CDR2 is FYNNEI. The CDR3 region is CASSEEAGMNTEAFF. The CDR3 coding sequence is TGTGCCAGCAGTGAAGAGGCAGGGATGAACACTGAAGCTTTCTTT.

CDR3: CASSDETSGRADTQYF. The CDR3 nucleotides read TGCGCCAGCAGCGATGAGACTAGCGGGAGGGCAGATACGCAGTATTTT. The rearrangement uses TRBV5-1 and TRBJ2-3; 14 bases are shared with TRBD2. V gave up 4 bases and J gave up 4 bases; unmatched junction bases: 5. CDR3 length: 16 amino acids. The germline CDR1 and CDR2 sequences are SGHRS and YFSETQ.

This rearrangement joins TRBV19 to TRBJ1-1, with TRBD1 identical over 8 bases. The CDR3 covers 14 residues. V lost 5 bases, J lost 9 bases, and 11 bases stayed unmatched. Germline V gene data show CDR1 as LNHDA and CDR2 as SQIVND (reference sequence). CDR3: CASSFRTGKDQAFF. The CDR3 DNA is TGTGCCAGTAGTTTTCGGACAGGGAAAGATCAAGCTTTCTTT. The full variable domain, rest sourced from reference TRBV19 and TRBJ1-1, is DGGITQSPKYLFRKEGQNVTLSCEQNLNHDAMYWYRQDPGQGLRLIYYSQIVNDFQKGDIAEGYSVSREKKESFPLTVTSAQKNPTAFYLCASSFRTGKDQAFFGQGTRLTVV.

This chain joins TRBV6-1 and TRBJ1-5; D is possibly TRBD1 (6 bases). The CDR3 has 15 residues. Trimming cost V 8 bases and J 0 bases, with 14 bases left between them. The germline V gene encodes CDR1 MNHNS and CDR2 SASEGT. The chain's CDR3 is CASLTQGYSNQPQHF. DNA for the CDR3: TGTGCCAGCTTAACACAGGGATATAGCAATCAGCCCCAGCATTTT.

The chain recombines TRBV7-3 with TRBJ2-7; 11 positions agree with TRBD2. The germline V gene encodes CDR1 SGHTA and CDR2 FQGTGA. This CDR3 comprises 15 residues. The junction had 4 bases not matched to a gene; V was cut back by 2 bases and J by 4 bases. For the CDR3, the DNA is TGTGCCAGCAGCTTATGGGGGACTAGCGGTTACGAGCAGTACTTC. Its protein is CASSLWGTSGYEQYF.

The chain employs TRBV30 and TRBJ1-3; a weak D match, TRBD1 (5 bases). Germline loops: CDR1 GTSNPN, CDR2 SVGIG (reference sequence). V was clipped by 0 bases and J by 0 bases, with 6 bases between them. The CDR3 extends over 14 amino acids. The CDR3 here is CAWSVQVSGNTIYF. As DNA, the CDR3 is TGTGCCTGGAGTGTACAGGTCTCTGGAAACACCATATATTTT.

The V gene is TRBV7-2, the J gene TRBJ2-1, with D tentatively TRBD2 (5 bases). The CDR3 covers 15 residues. The V end was cut by 3 bases, the J end by 2 bases, with 11 bases between. Germline CDR1 SGHTA, CDR2 FQGNSA. This CDR3 reads CASSFDLGTYNEQFF. CDR3 sequence (DNA): TGTGCCAGCAGCTTCGACCTCGGGACCTACAATGAGCAGTTCTTC.

The chain couples TRBV9 to TRBJ2-5; D perhaps matches TRBD1 (6 bases). Germline V gives CDR1 SGDLS, CDR2 YYNGEE. The CDR3 is 14 residues long. V lost 0 bases and J 4 bases, leaving 10 bases between the germline ends. Here the CDR3 DNA reads TGTGCCAGCAGCGTAGGTCAGGGGAGAGAGACCCAGTACTTC. Encoded protein: CASSVGQGRETQYF.

The chain uses TRBV5-6 and TRBJ2-3; 11 nucleotides agree with TRBD2. The germline CDR1 and CDR2 sequences are SGHDT and YYEEEE. This CDR3 comprises 15 residues. The ends lost 3 bases at V and 3 bases at J; junction bases unmatched: 3. CDR3 amino acids: CASSSLAGGTDTQYF. Written as DNA, the CDR3 is TGTGCCAGCAGCTCGTTAGCGGGGGGGACAGATACGCAGTATTTT.

The V gene is TRBV5-6, the J gene TRBJ1-3; 10 nucleotides line up with TRBD1. J lost 1 base, V lost 4 bases, and 8 bases had no gene match. This CDR3 region has 17 residues. CDR1 and CDR2 from the germline V gene are SGHDT and YYEEEE. The CDR3 region is CASSLGQGPNSGNTIYF. The CDR3 DNA reads as TGTGCCAGCAGCCTGGGACAGGGGCCAAATTCTGGAAACACCATATATTTT.

This clone was seen repeatedly, ten times or more. The V gene is TRBV27, the J gene TRBJ1-1, with a tentative D call TRBD1 (5 bases). The germline V gene encodes CDR1 MNHEY and CDR2 SMNVEV (reference sequence). V was clipped by 5 bases and J by 5 bases, with 18 bases between them. The CDR3 length is 15 residues. CDR3 in DNA: TGTGCCAGCAGTGCATTCAGGGTCCCGGAGACTGAAGCTTTCTTT. This sequence encodes CASSAFRVPETEAFF.

This chain joins TRBV4-2 and TRBJ2-2; 10 positions agree with TRBD2. The germline CDR1 and CDR2 sequences are LGHNA and YNFKEQ. V was pared by 1 base and J by 0 bases, with 8 bases of the junction left unmatched. This CDR3 comprises 19 residues. The CDR3 is CASSQALAGAVANTGELFF. DNA for the CDR3: TGTGCCAGCAGCCAAGCGCTAGCGGGGGCAGTGGCGAACACCGGGGAGCTGTTTTTT.

The chain has TRBV7-8 and TRBJ1-6; D unclear. The CDR3 covers 14 residues. CDR1 and CDR2 from the germline V gene are SGHVS and FQNEAQ. The V and J ends lost 1 base and 9 bases respectively, with 10 bases between them. CDR3 in amino acids: CASSLETRVSPLHF. The CDR3, as DNA: TGTGCCAGCAGCTTAGAGACTAGGGTTTCACCCCTCCACTTT.

This clone showed up just a few times. V is TRBV7-6 and J is TRBJ2-3; tentatively, D is TRBD1 (5 bases). Trimming cost V 5 bases and J 2 bases, with 14 bases left between them. Germline values: CDR1 SGHVS, CDR2 FNYEAQ. The length of the CDR3 is 15 residues. CDR3 bases: TGTGCCAGCAGCCTAGATCCCAGGGCCACAGATACGCAGTATTTT. Encoded protein: CASSLDPRATDTQYF.

This clone has only a few counts. The CDR3 here is CASRPVDTQYF. The CDR3 DNA reads as TGTGCCAGCAGACCAGTGGATACGCAGTATTTT. The rearrangement links TRBV11-2 to TRBJ2-3; unclear D gene. Between the trimmed V and J ends, which lost 6 bases and 6 bases, there was a span of 7 bases. The CDR3 length is 11 residues. Germline CDR1 is SGHAT and CDR2 is FQNNGV.